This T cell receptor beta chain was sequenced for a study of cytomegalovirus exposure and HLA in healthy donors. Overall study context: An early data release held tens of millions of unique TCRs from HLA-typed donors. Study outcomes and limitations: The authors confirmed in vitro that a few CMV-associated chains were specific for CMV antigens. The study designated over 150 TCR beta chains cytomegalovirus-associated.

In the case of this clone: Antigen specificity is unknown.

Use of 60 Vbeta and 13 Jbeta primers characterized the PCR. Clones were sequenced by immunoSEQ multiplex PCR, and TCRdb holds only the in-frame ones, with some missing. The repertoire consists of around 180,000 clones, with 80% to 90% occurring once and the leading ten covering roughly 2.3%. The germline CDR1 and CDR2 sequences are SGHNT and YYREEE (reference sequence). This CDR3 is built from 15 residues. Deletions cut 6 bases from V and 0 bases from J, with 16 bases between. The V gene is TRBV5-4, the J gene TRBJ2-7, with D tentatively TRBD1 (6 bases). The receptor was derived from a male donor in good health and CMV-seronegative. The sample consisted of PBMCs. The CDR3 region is CASNPTGPNSYEQYF. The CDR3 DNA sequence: TGTGCCAGCAACCCGACAGGTCCTAACTCCTACGAGCAGTACTTC. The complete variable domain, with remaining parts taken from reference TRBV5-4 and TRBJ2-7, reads ETGVTQSPTHLIKTRGQQVTLRCSSQSGHNTVSWYQQALGQGPQFIFQYYREEENGRGNFPPRFSGLQFPNYSSELNVNALELDDSALYLCASNPTGPNSYEQYFGPGTRLTVT.